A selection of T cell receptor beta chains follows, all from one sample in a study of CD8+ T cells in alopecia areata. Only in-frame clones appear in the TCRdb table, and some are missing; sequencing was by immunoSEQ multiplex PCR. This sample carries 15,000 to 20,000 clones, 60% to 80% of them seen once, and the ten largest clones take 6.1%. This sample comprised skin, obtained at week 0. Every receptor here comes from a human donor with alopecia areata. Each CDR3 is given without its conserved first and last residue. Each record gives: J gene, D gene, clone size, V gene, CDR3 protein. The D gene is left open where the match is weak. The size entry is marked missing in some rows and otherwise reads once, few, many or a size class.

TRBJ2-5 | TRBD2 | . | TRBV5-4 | ASSPRGAGAETQY
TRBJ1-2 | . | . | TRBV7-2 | ASTDDRRNYGYT
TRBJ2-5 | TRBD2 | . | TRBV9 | ASSRLAGGETQY
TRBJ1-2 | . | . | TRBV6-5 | ASSELSGFGYT
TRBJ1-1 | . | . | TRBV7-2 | ASSLTGLTRPLNTEAF
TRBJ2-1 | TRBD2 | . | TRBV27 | ASTPSGGAPQSEQF
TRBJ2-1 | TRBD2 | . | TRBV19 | ASSVTSGTYNEQF
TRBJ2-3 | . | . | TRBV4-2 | ASSQIADTQY
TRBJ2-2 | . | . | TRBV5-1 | ASSLKRGELF
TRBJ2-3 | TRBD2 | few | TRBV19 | ASSILTSGGRTDTQY
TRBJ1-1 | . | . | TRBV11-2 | ASSLGPGQEAF
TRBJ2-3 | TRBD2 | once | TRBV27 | ASSWLAGGFTDTQY
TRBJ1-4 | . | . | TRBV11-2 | ASSLVGGNEKLF
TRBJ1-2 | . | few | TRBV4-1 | ASSPQGQGRDGYT
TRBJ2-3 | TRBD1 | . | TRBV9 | ASSVAGTGKADTQY
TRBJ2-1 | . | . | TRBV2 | ASSVEGNSYNEQF
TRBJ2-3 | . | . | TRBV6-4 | ASSEGLGGDTQY
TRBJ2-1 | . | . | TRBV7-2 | ASSLGLSETYNEQF
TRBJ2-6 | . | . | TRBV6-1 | ASKEGSSGANVLT
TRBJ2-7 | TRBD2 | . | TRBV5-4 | ASSWSTSGGSGEQY
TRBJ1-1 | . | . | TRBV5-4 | ASSLRGSTEAF